These 5 T cell receptor beta chains were sequenced from one sample in a study of T cells in Graves' hyperthyroidism and ophthalmopathy. Amplification targeted TCR beta CDR3 regions from RNA transcripts. The TCR CDR3 first-round RT-PCR relied on the HTBI primer set. TCRdb processed the multiplex PCR reads anew with MiXCR; each CDR3 protein has one entry. The table records approximately 620,000 distinct CDR3 sequences, approximately 15% of them present only once. The sequenced sample was blood. The source of these receptors is a woman in her 30s with Graves' hyperthyroidism that later progressed to Graves' ophthalmopathy.

This clonotype showed up many times. CDR3: CASSPGLAGILGFF. The CDR3 DNA sequence: TGTGCCAGCAGCCCGGGACTAGCGGGGATCCTGGGGTTCTTC. The V call is TRBV7-2, the J call TRBJ2-1; TRBD2 agrees at 13 bases. The trim removed 5 bases at V and 15 bases at J, leaving 10 bases unmatched. The CDR3 length is 14 residues. Germline CDR1 SGHTA, CDR2 FQGNSA. The full variable domain, its missing parts supplied by reference TRBV7-2 and TRBJ2-1, is GAGVSQSPSNKVTEKGKDVELRCDPISGHTALYWYRQSLGQGLEFLIYFQGNSAPDKSGLPSDRFSAERTGGSVSTLTIQRTQQEDSAVYLCASSPGLAGILGFFGPGTRLTVL.

This clonotype was found many times. The chain recombines TRBV18 with TRBJ1-1, with TRBD1 as a possible D gene (5 bases). The ends were cut back, 0 bases at V and 2 bases at J, with 7 bases in the middle. Germline CDR1 reads KGHSH; CDR2 reads LQKENI. CDR3 size: 14 residues. Here the CDR3 reads CASSPPTVNTEAFF. For the CDR3, the DNA is TGTGCCAGCTCACCACCGACAGTTAACACTGAAGCTTTCTTT.

This clonotype was observed many times. V and J are TRBV29-1 and TRBJ1-6; maybe TRBD1 (6 bases). The V gene lost 3 bases and the J gene lost 11 bases, with 14 bases spanning the gap. The CDR3 spans 13 residues. Germline CDR1 SQVTM, CDR2 ANQGSEA. The CDR3 DNA reads as TGCAGCGTTGAGGTGGGCACAGGGACACCCCTCCACTTT. Translated: CSVEVGTGTPLHF.

Many counts were recorded for this clonotype. This chain links TRBV20-1 with TRBJ2-1; 7 nucleotides line up with TRBD1. The germline V gene has CDR1 DFQATT and CDR2 SNEGSKA (reference sequence). The CDR3 runs 15 residues. Trimming took 1 base from V and 7 from J; bases not matched to a gene: 10. CDR3 nucleotides: TGCAGTGCTAGAGCTCCAGGGGGAAGGAGGAATGAGCAGTTCTTC. Its protein product is CSARAPGGRRNEQFF.

This clonotype was detected ten times or more. The chain links TRBV28 to TRBJ1-2, with 9 nucleotides matching TRBD1. This CDR3 region has 14 residues. Trimming at V came to 8 bases and at J to 4 bases, leaving 8 bases not matched to a gene. CDR1 and CDR2 from the germline V gene are MDHEN and SYDVKM. The chain's CDR3 is CASQTGGYTYGYTF. The CDR3 nucleotides read TGTGCCAGCCAAACAGGGGGCTATACCTATGGCTACACCTTC.